Presented here are 26 T cell receptor beta chains from one specimen sequenced in a study of T cell responses to AZD1222 COVID-19 vaccine. Clones were read by immunoSEQ multiplex PCR, and TCRdb kept only the in-frame ones, dropping some. The table lists 150,000 to 200,000 clones, around 90% of them singletons. The sequenced sample was peripheral blood, obtained 28 days after the second AZD1222 dose. The receptors were sampled from an adult who received the AZD1222 COVID-19 vaccine.

The genes are TRBV9 and TRBJ2-5; D perhaps matches TRBD2 (5 bases). Germline CDR1 and CDR2: SGDLS and YYNGEE. With 0 bases removed from V and 9 bases from J, the gap between germline ends came to 15 bases. The CDR3 totals 14 residues. CDR3 DNA sequence: TGTGCCAGCAGCGTAGGGCCCGACCGAGGGCCCCAGTACTTC. Protein product: CASSVGPDRGPQYF.

On this clone itself: The same CDR3 is also encoded by other DNA sequences in this sample. J is TRBJ1-5 and V is TRBV2, with D possibly TRBD1 on 5 matching bases. V gave up 1 base and J gave up 7 bases, with 5 bases separating them. The length of the CDR3 is 12 residues. The V gene's germline CDR1 is SNHLY and CDR2 FYNNEI. For the CDR3, the DNA is TGTGCCAGCAGTGAAGGGGGGCAGCCCCAGCATTTT. This codes for CASSEGGQPQHF.

J is TRBJ1-2 and V is TRBV27; weak D call: TRBD1 (6 bases). The CDR3 is 16 residues long. V gave up 5 bases and J gave up 1 base, with 17 bases separating them. The germline V gene has CDR1 MNHEY and CDR2 SMNVEV (reference sequence). CDR3 residues: CASSATDRTFNYGYTF. The CDR3 DNA is TGTGCCAGCAGTGCCACAGACAGGACGTTTAACTATGGCTACACCTTC.

The gene calls are TRBV24-1 and TRBJ2-2; D assignment may be TRBD1 or TRBD2 (5 bases each). The V gene's germline CDR1 is KGHDR and CDR2 SFDVKD. Trimming removed 4 bases from V and 3 bases from J, with 11 bases in between. The CDR3 runs to 15 residues. The CDR3 coding sequence is TGTGCCACCAGTGACAAGGGACGGGACACCGGGGAGCTGTTTTTT. Protein product: CATSDKGRDTGELFF.

This chain links TRBV28 with TRBJ2-7, with 9 bases that match TRBD2. CDR3 length equals 11 residues. After removal of 10 bases from V and 4 bases from J, the junction contained 2 bases not matched to a gene. From germline, CDR1 is MDHEN and CDR2 SYDVKM. The CDR3, as DNA: TGTGCCACCGCGGGGGGGTACGAGCAGTACTTC. Translated: CATAGGYEQYF.

The J gene is TRBJ2-7, the V gene TRBV28; perhaps TRBD1 as D (6 bases). There are 14 residues in the CDR3. Germline CDR1 MDHEN, CDR2 SYDVKM. Trimming shortened V by 1 base and J by 4 bases, and 11 bases separated the two germline ends. CDR3 loop: CASSLYGTTYEQYF. Here the CDR3 DNA reads TGTGCCAGCAGTTTATATGGGACAACATACGAGCAGTACTTC.

The chain carries TRBV25-1 and TRBJ2-2; TRBD2 matches 11 bases. Unmatched junction bases numbered 11, after V lost 5 bases and J lost 3 bases. CDR1 is MGHDK and CDR2 is SYGVNS in the germline V gene. This CDR3 has 18 residues. CDR3 in DNA: TGTGCCAGCAGTATTGGCCTAGCGGGAGGTCCGGACACCGGGGAGCTGTTTTTT. It is translated as CASSIGLAGGPDTGELFF.

This sequence joins TRBV5-6 and TRBJ2-7; no definite D call. V lost 3 bases and J lost 4, with 5 bases in between. Germline lookup yields CDR1 SGHDT and CDR2 YYEEEE. CDR3 length: 11 amino acids. The DNA of the CDR3 is TGTGCCAGCAGCTCACAGTACGAGCAGTACTTC. This gives the protein CASSSQYEQYF. The full variable domain, with the rest looked up from reference TRBV5-6 and TRBJ2-7, is DAGVTQSPTHLIKTRGQQVTLRCSPKSGHDTVSWYQQALGQGPQFIFQYYEEEERQRGNFPDRFSGHQFPNYSSELNVNALLLGDSALYLCASSSQYEQYFGPGTRLTVT.

This chain uses TRBV7-2 with TRBJ2-5; no clear D. Trimming took 1 base from V and 1 from J, leaving 4 bases between them. The V gene's germline CDR1 is SGHTA and CDR2 FQGNSA. The length of the CDR3 is 13 residues. DNA of the CDR3: TGTGCCAGCAGCTTAGGATTCCAAGAGACCCAGTACTTC. Protein product: CASSLGFQETQYF.

This clone was observed a few times. The V gene is TRBV6-2 or TRBV6-3, the J gene TRBJ2-7; 11 bases align to TRBD2. In germline, CDR1 is MNHEY, CDR2 SVGEGT. V shed 3 bases, J shed 1 base, and the junction held 8 bases outside the gene matches. The CDR3 is 17 amino acids. CDR3 amino acids: CASSYSSGTSGSYEQYF. For the CDR3, the DNA is TGTGCCAGCAGTTATTCCTCCGGGACTAGCGGTTCCTACGAGCAGTACTTC.

V usage is TRBV28 and J usage is TRBJ2-3; possible D gene TRBD2, 5 bases. Germline V gene data show CDR1 as MDHEN and CDR2 as SYDVKM. CDR3 length equals 14 residues. V was shortened by 7 bases and J by 5 bases, with 16 bases between the two germline ends. CDR3 DNA sequence: TGTGCCAGCACCATGTCAAGAGGGCTAGATACGCAGTATTTT. Translation gives CASTMSRGLDTQYF.

CDR3 bases: TGTGCCAGCAGCCGAGGGGTCCACACAGATACGCAGTATTTT. Its translation is CASSRGVHTDTQYF. The chain couples TRBV7-8 to TRBJ2-3; D may correspond to TRBD1 or TRBD2 (5 bases each). Germline values: CDR1 SGHVS, CDR2 FQNEAQ. This CDR3 has 14 amino acids. Between the trimmed V and J ends, which lost 5 bases and 2 bases, there was a span of 11 bases.

The gene calls are TRBV7-9 and TRBJ2-7, with 7 bases lining up with TRBD1. Germline loops: CDR1 SEHNR, CDR2 FQNEAQ (reference sequence). Trimming cost V 4 bases and J 1 base; bases outside gene matches: 13. The CDR3 is 17 residues long. In nucleotides, the CDR3 is TGTGCCAGCAGCTACGGTGGTAGGGGGCCCCCTTCCTACGAGCAGTACTTC. This codes for CASSYGGRGPPSYEQYF. Based on the CDR3 plus reference TRBV7-9 and TRBJ2-7, the full variable domain is DTGVSQNPRHKITKRGQNVTFRCDPISEHNRLYWYRQTLGQGPEFLTYFQNEAQLEKSRLLSDRFSAERPKGSFSTLEIQRTEQGDSAMYLCASSYGGRGPPSYEQYFGPGTRLTVT.

The chain combines TRBV7-8 with TRBJ1-4; D unresolved. V lost 7 bases, J lost 5 bases, and 29 bases lay in between. The CDR3 is 19 amino acids. Germline loops: CDR1 SGHVS, CDR2 FQNEAQ. The CDR3 DNA sequence: TGTGCCAGCACCCTGGGAGCTGGTGTTGGAGGGATGAAGAATGAAAAACTGTTTTTT. This codes for CASTLGAGVGGMKNEKLFF.

The chain uses TRBV7-3 and TRBJ2-5, with unresolved D. Deletions cut 1 base from V and 5 bases from J, with 8 bases between. The CDR3 contains 13 residues. The germline gives CDR1 SGHTA, CDR2 FQGTGA. The CDR3 DNA follows: TGTGCCAGCAGCTTAAACTTCGGGGAGACCCAGTACTTC. Its translation: CASSLNFGETQYF.

V gene TRBV24-1 combines with J gene TRBJ2-1; the match to TRBD1 covers 8 bases. Germline CDR1 reads KGHDR; CDR2 reads SFDVKD. V was pared by 4 bases and J by 4 bases, with 11 bases of the junction left unmatched. The CDR3 has 17 residues. CDR3 coding DNA: TGTGCCACCAGTGAATCCGGGACAGGACCCTGGTACAATGAGCAGTTCTTC. It translates to CATSESGTGPWYNEQFF.

The genes are TRBV19 and TRBJ2-5; D is perhaps TRBD2 (5 bases). The CDR3 has 15 residues. V gave up 5 bases and J gave up 4 bases, with 17 bases separating them. Germline V gene data show CDR1 as LNHDA and CDR2 as SQIVND (reference sequence). For the CDR3, the DNA is TGTGCCAGTAGTCCCCCCATAAGAGGGTCAGAGACCCAGTACTTC. This sequence encodes CASSPPIRGSETQYF.

This clone occurred a few times. The chain carries TRBV3-1 (or the pseudogene TRBV3-2) and TRBJ1-2; 7 bases are shared with TRBD1. This CDR3 spans 14 amino acids. The V segment lost 6 bases and the J segment 0 bases; nucleotides outside the gene matches: 4. CDR1 and CDR2 (germline): LGHDT, YNNKEL (reference sequence). CDR3 loop: CASSYRGSNYGYTF. CDR3 sequence (DNA): TGTGCCAGCAGTTACAGGGGCTCTAACTATGGCTACACCTTC.

The chain joins TRBV27 to TRBJ1-1; possibly TRBD1 for D (6 bases). The length of the CDR3 is 15 residues. Germline V gene data show CDR1 as MNHEY and CDR2 as SMNVEV (reference sequence). Trimming removed 5 bases from V and 4 bases from J, with 17 bases in between. This CDR3 reads CASSPWRGAITEAFF. CDR3 bases: TGTGCCAGCAGTCCCTGGCGGGGGGCGATCACTGAAGCTTTCTTT.

The CDR3 nucleotides read TGTGCCAGCTGCAGAACGGGAGGCGCAGATACGCAGTATTTT. This sequence encodes CASCRTGGADTQYF. The rearrangement uses TRBV6-5 and TRBJ2-3; 7 nucleotides align to TRBD2. This CDR3 comprises 14 residues. Germline assignment: CDR1 MNHEY and CDR2 SVGAGI. V lost 8 bases and J lost 4; bases outside the gene matches: 9.

The chain combines TRBV5-1 with TRBJ2-7; TRBD2 agrees at 8 bases. The V and J ends lost 4 bases and 6 bases, in that order; junction bases with no gene match: 6. Germline assignment: CDR1 SGHRS and CDR2 YFSETQ. CDR3 size: 13 residues. CDR3 sequence: CASSAQTSVEQYF. The CDR3 nucleotides read TGCGCCAGCAGCGCCCAGACTAGCGTCGAGCAGTACTTC.

The chain is built from TRBV7-2 and TRBJ1-2, with a weak D call TRBD1 (6 bases). CDR3 size: 14 residues. V was shortened by 3 bases and J by 14 bases, with 22 bases between the two germline ends. CDR1 and CDR2 (germline): SGHTA, FQGNSA. The CDR3 spells CASSLGDKKDGRTF. The DNA of the CDR3 is TGTGCCAGCAGCTTGGGGGACAAGAAGGATGGTCGGACCTTC.

This clone came up once. The V call is TRBV6-2 or TRBV6-3, the J call TRBJ1-4, with a possible D match to TRBD1 (5 bases). V was clipped by 2 bases and J by 4 bases, with 8 bases between them. The length of the CDR3 is 14 residues. Germline V CDR1 and CDR2: MNHEY, SVGEGT. The CDR3 is CASSYGGYNEKLFF. CDR3 nucleotides: TGTGCCAGCAGTTACGGGGGATATAATGAAAAACTGTTTTTT.

A single count supports this clone. V usage is TRBV27 and J usage is TRBJ2-1; D is unclear. V gave up 3 bases and J gave up 12 bases, with 18 bases separating them. This CDR3 spans 14 amino acids. From germline, CDR1 is MNHEY and CDR2 SMNVEV (reference sequence). CDR3 nucleotide sequence: TGTGCCAGCAGTTTTGCTCCCCAGTACCAATGGCAGTTCTTC. It translates to CASSFAPQYQWQFF.

The chain is built from TRBV5-1 and TRBJ2-5; D may be TRBD2 (6 bases). Trimming shortened V by 4 bases and J by 2 bases, and 15 bases separated the two germline ends. The CDR3 totals 15 residues. Germline loops: CDR1 SGHRS, CDR2 YFSETQ. The CDR3 bases are TGCGCCAGCAGCGGCGAGGCGGGAAGGCAAGAGACCCAGTACTTC. This sequence encodes CASSGEAGRQETQYF.

This clone was observed a few times. The DNA for the CDR3 is TGCGCCAGCAGCCAAGCATTCGGGGGAGCCCTGTCCTACGAGCAGTACTTC. Amino acids: CASSQAFGGALSYEQYF. V usage is TRBV4-1 and J usage is TRBJ2-7; TRBD2 is a possible D gene (6 bases). Germline CDR1 MGHRA, CDR2 YSYEKL. This CDR3 is 17 amino acids long. Trimming left V 1 base short and J 1 base short, with 17 bases between.